Each of the 13 T cell receptor beta chains below was sequenced from the same sample in a study of PD-1 blockade in mismatch repair-deficient tumors. Here immunoSEQ multiplex PCR was the method, and the copy in TCRdb shows in-frame clones only, minus some. The sample carries tens of thousands of clones, about 83% recorded once. Material: peripheral blood, obtained 2 weeks after starting pembrolizumab. The origin of the receptors is an adult with mismatch repair-deficient cancer.

CDR3 in DNA: TGCGCCAGCAGCCAAGTAATTACCCAGTACAATGAGCAGTTCTTC. Residues: CASSQVITQYNEQFF. This chain connects TRBV4-1 to TRBJ2-1; no clear D. This CDR3 region has 15 residues. Germline assignment: CDR1 MGHRA and CDR2 YSYEKL. V was clipped by 1 base and J by 4 bases, with 11 bases between them.

In its sample, this clone was seen once. The rearrangement joins TRBV13 to TRBJ2-7, with a possible D match to TRBD1 (6 bases). The germline V and J ends were trimmed by 6 bases and 1 base, with 16 bases remaining between them. From germline, CDR1 is PRHDT and CDR2 FYEKMQ (reference sequence). The CDR3 is made up of 15 amino acids. In DNA, the CDR3 is TGTGCCAGCAGATACTCAGGGGATAGGTCCTACGAGCAGTACTTC. Its translation: CASRYSGDRSYEQYF.

The chain couples TRBV4-1 to TRBJ2-7, with 8 positions matching TRBD2. The CDR3 extends over 16 amino acids. Germline lookup yields CDR1 MGHRA and CDR2 YSYEKL. V lost 1 base to trimming and J lost 4 bases; unmatched junction nucleotides: 9. CDR3 DNA: TGCGCCAGCAGCCAAGTCTCCAGGACTAGCTCTTACGAGCAGTACTTC. Encoded protein: CASSQVSRTSSYEQYF.

This sequence joins TRBV30 and TRBJ2-3, with 12 bases lining up with TRBD2. Germline CDR1 is GTSNPN and CDR2 is SVGIG (reference sequence). This CDR3 contains 16 residues. The V and J ends lost 1 base and 4 bases, in that order; junction bases with no gene match: 6. CDR3 protein: CAWSGALAGGPDTQYF. CDR3 sequence (DNA): TGTGCCTGGAGTGGCGCGCTAGCGGGAGGGCCAGATACGCAGTATTTT.

This chain joins TRBV7-8 and TRBJ1-2; TRBD1 might be the D (5 bases). The V end lost 4 bases, the J end lost 3 bases, and 12 bases lay between the germline ends. The germline V gene encodes CDR1 SGHVS and CDR2 FQNEAQ. The CDR3 runs 14 residues. CDR3 region: CASSSRVLDYGYTF. CDR3 DNA sequence: TGTGCCAGCAGCTCCAGGGTTCTCGACTATGGCTACACCTTC.

This chain uses TRBV7-9 with TRBJ2-5; possibly TRBD2 for D (5 bases). There are 14 residues in the CDR3. The V and J ends lost 3 bases and 4 bases respectively, with 12 bases between them. Germline CDR1 is SEHNR and CDR2 is FQNEAQ (reference sequence). The CDR3 DNA reads as TGTGCCAGCAGCTTCACGGGGTCTCCAGAGACCCAGTACTTC. Amino acid sequence: CASSFTGSPETQYF.

The rearrangement joins TRBV5-6 to TRBJ2-5; the match to TRBD2 covers 7 bases. Losses at the gene ends were 0 bases for V and 4 bases for J; bases not matched to a gene: 6. The CDR3 is made up of 15 amino acids. The V gene's germline CDR1 is SGHDT and CDR2 YYEEEE. The CDR3 is CASSLVGPGGETQYF. CDR3 in DNA: TGTGCCAGCAGCTTGGTGGGGCCGGGGGGAGAGACCCAGTACTTC.

The rearrangement links TRBV7-9 to TRBJ2-7; 12 bases align to TRBD1. The germline V gene has CDR1 SEHNR and CDR2 FQNEAQ (reference sequence). V shed 5 bases, J shed 2 bases, and the junction held 7 bases outside the gene matches. CDR3 length: 16 residues. The DNA for the CDR3 is TGTGCCAGCAGCCCGCCAGGGACAGGGGGCCCCTACGAGCAGTACTTC. It specifies CASSPPGTGGPYEQYF.

This chain uses TRBV27 with TRBJ2-3, with no clear D. Trimming stripped 3 bases from V and 0 bases from J, with 10 bases between. The CDR3 has 15 amino acids. The germline V gene has CDR1 MNHEY and CDR2 SMNVEV (reference sequence). The CDR3 reads CASSLRRESTDTQYF. CDR3 nucleotide sequence: TGTGCCAGCAGTTTGAGGCGAGAGAGCACAGATACGCAGTATTTT.

This clone was counted a few times. V is TRBV11-3 and J is TRBJ2-7, with D possibly matching TRBD1 (6 bases). This CDR3 spans 14 amino acids. The germline V and J ends were trimmed by 5 bases and 3 bases, with 14 bases remaining between them. Germline-derived CDR1 and CDR2 are SGHNT and YENEEA. The CDR3 protein is CASSHRQAYYEQYF. In DNA form, the CDR3 reads TGTGCCAGCAGCCACCGACAGGCGTACTACGAGCAGTACTTC. Drawing the rest from reference TRBV11-3 and TRBJ2-7, the complete variable domain is EAGVVQSPRYKIIEKKQPVAFWCNPISGHNTLYWYLQNLGQGPELLIRYENEEAVDDSQLPKDRFSAERLKGVDSTLKIQPAELGDSAVYLCASSHRQAYYEQYFGPGTRLTVT.

This chain connects TRBV7-9 to TRBJ2-7; 7 nucleotides align to TRBD2. Germline CDR1 SEHNR, CDR2 FQNEAQ (reference sequence). The CDR3 has 13 residues. V shed 6 bases and J 2 bases; nucleotides not matched to a gene: 4. CDR3 sequence (DNA): TGTGCCAGCAGTTCGGGGGGAACCTACGAGCAGTACTTC. It specifies CASSSGGTYEQYF. Looking up the rest from reference TRBV7-9 and TRBJ2-7 gives the full variable domain: DTGVSQNPRHKITKRGQNVTFRCDPISEHNRLYWYRQTLGQGPEFLTYFQNEAQLEKSRLLSDRFSAERPKGSFSTLEIQRTEQGDSAMYLCASSSGGTYEQYFGPGTRLTVT.

J is TRBJ1-2 and V is TRBV6-5; 7 bases map to TRBD1. V lost 6 bases, J lost 8 bases, and 12 bases stayed unmatched. Germline CDR1 is MNHEY and CDR2 is SVGAGI. The CDR3 runs 14 residues. CDR3 coding DNA: TGTGCCAGCAGAGGGACAGCGAGGTTGGGGGGCTACACCTTC. Its protein is CASRGTARLGGYTF.

The chain has TRBV2 and TRBJ2-3, with 8 bases that match TRBD2. Trimming cost V 1 base and J 4 bases; bases outside gene matches: 4. CDR1 SNHLY and CDR2 FYNNEI come from the germline V gene. The CDR3 is 15 amino acids. For the CDR3, the DNA is TGTGCCAGCAGTGAAGATGCGGGAGGCCCAGATACGCAGTATTTT. Translation gives CASSEDAGGPDTQYF.